This is a list of T cell receptor beta chains from one sample in a study of T-cell memory formation after mild COVID-19. TCRdb called the 5' RACE reads again in MiXCR, with one record for every CDR3 protein. The sample holds some 130,000 distinct CDR3 sequences, approximately 15% seen once. Source material: PBMCs or a T cell subset sorted from them (not recorded which). The receptors come from a young man who had mild COVID-19 (a few samples of this study predate the infection). Cell type and time point are not known. CDR3s include the opening cysteine and the closing phenylalanine or tryptophan. D genes are given only for firm matches. A row's size may be missing; if present it is once, few, many or a size class.

D	V	J	size	DNA	CDR3
TRBD2	TRBV12-3/TRBV12-4	TRBJ2-3	few	TGTGCCAGCAGTCGGGGGGTCACAGATACGCAGTATTTT	CASSRGVTDTQYF
.	TRBV5-4	TRBJ2-5	.	TGTGCCAGCAGCGGCCGACGGGGCCAAGAGACCCAGTACTTC	CASSGRRGQETQYF
TRBD2	TRBV7-2	TRBJ2-3	few	TGTGCCAGCAGCTCTCGACTAGCGGGGGGAGGTACGCAGTATTTT	CASSSRLAGGGTQYF
.	TRBV5-1	TRBJ1-5	.	TGCGCCAGCAGCCTTACAGGGAGTCAGCCCCAGCATTTT	CASSLTGSQPQHF
.	TRBV30	TRBJ2-5	many	TGTGCCTCCGCTTTCGATAGCCTGGAGACCCAGTACTTC	CASAFDSLETQYF
.	TRBV11-2	TRBJ2-2	few	TGTGCCAGCAGCTTATATTGGGGCGGGGACACCGGGGAGCTGTTTTTT	CASSLYWGGDTGELFF
.	TRBV6-2/TRBV6-3	TRBJ2-7	many	TGTGCCAGCGCCGCCCCAACTGGTACCTACGAGCAGTACTTC	CASAAPTGTYEQYF
.	TRBV7-9	TRBJ2-3	few	TGTGCCAGCCACTCCCAGGGGAGAGATACGCAGTATTTT	CASHSQGRDTQYF
.	TRBV5-4	TRBJ2-2	few	TGTGCCAGCCGGACGGACCCGCTGGGCGGGGAGCTGTTTTTT	CASRTDPLGGELFF
TRBD2	TRBV20-1	TRBJ2-2	.	TGCAGTGCTACGACTAGCGTGAACACCGGGGAGCTGTTTTTT	CSATTSVNTGELFF
TRBD1	TRBV5-1	TRBJ1-5	once	TGCGCCAGCAGCCCGGGACAGGGAGGGCAGCCCCAGCATTTT	CASSPGQGGQPQHF
TRBD1	TRBV4-3	TRBJ1-6	few	TGCGCCAGCAGCCAAGAGGGACAGGGGTTTAATTCACCCCTCCACTTT	CASSQEGQGFNSPLHF
.	TRBV15	TRBJ2-5	.	TGTGCCACCAGCAGCGGGTACCAAGAGACCCAGTACTTC	CATSSGYQETQYF
.	TRBV11-2	TRBJ2-5	.	TGTGCCAGCAGCGTCCACAAGCGAGAGACCCAGTACTTC	CASSVHKRETQYF
.	TRBV18	TRBJ2-3	few	TGTGCCAGCTCACCACCGAGAATAGACGATGGGGATACGCAGTATTTT	CASSPPRIDDGDTQYF
TRBD1	TRBV5-1	TRBJ1-2	few	TGCGCCAGCAGCGAACAGGGGGACTATGGCTACACCTTC	CASSEQGDYGYTF
TRBD1	TRBV2	TRBJ1-1	.	TGTGCCAGCAGGCTGGCAGGGGGCACTGAAGCTTTCTTT	CASRLAGGTEAFF
.	TRBV5-1	TRBJ1-2	.	TGCGCCAGCTCCCTTGGGCGGATGAGCTATGGCTACACCTTC	CASSLGRMSYGYTF
TRBD1	TRBV20-1	TRBJ1-1	once	TGCAGTGCAAGACAGGGGGGATCTGAAGCTTTCTTT	CSARQGGSEAFF
.	TRBV5-1	TRBJ2-3	many	TGCGCCAGCAGCGAGGGGGGGGCAGATACGCAGTATTTT	CASSEGGADTQYF
TRBD1	TRBV5-5	TRBJ1-4	few	TGTGCCAGCAGCTCATCACCCCCCGGGACAGGGGATGAAAAACTGTTTTTT	CASSSSPPGTGDEKLFF
TRBD1	TRBV5-1	TRBJ2-7	.	TGCGCCAGCGGACAGGGGTTCGACGAGCAGTACTTC	CASGQGFDEQYF
.	TRBV12-3/TRBV12-4	TRBJ2-3	few	TGTGCCAGCAGTTTAGGGCAGGGTTGGTCAGATACGCAGTATTTT	CASSLGQGWSDTQYF
.	TRBV7-2	TRBJ1-1	few	TGTGCCAGCAGCTTAAACCAGCAGAACACTGAAGCTTTCTTT	CASSLNQQNTEAFF
.	TRBV20-1	TRBJ2-6	.	TGCAGTGCTAGAGGGCCTGGGGCCAACGTCCTGACTTTC	CSARGPGANVLTF
TRBD1	TRBV6-1	TRBJ2-2	.	TGTGCCAGCAGTGACCCCGGGACAGCGAACACCGGGGAGCTGTTTTTT	CASSDPGTANTGELFF
.	TRBV20-1	TRBJ1-5	few	TGCAGTGCTAGTTTGCTTCGCAATCAGCCCCAGCATTTT	CSASLLRNQPQHF